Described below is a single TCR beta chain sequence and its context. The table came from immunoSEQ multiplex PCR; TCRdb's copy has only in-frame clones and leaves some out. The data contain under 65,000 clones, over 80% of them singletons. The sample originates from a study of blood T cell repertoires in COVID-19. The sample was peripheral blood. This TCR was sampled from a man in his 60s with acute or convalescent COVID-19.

CDR3 region: CASAGGTGMNEKLFF. For the CDR3, the DNA is TGTGCCAGCGCAGGGGGGACAGGGATGAATGAAAAACTGTTTTTT. V gene TRBV2 combines with J gene TRBJ1-4, with 9 bases lining up with TRBD1. CDR3 length: 15 residues. Germline CDR1 reads SNHLY; CDR2 reads FYNNEI. Germline trimming cut 8 bases from V and 5 bases from J; bases unmatched to any gene: 9. Supplemented by reference TRBV2 and TRBJ1-4, the full variable domain reads EPEVTQTPSHQVTQMGQEVILRCVPISNHLYFYWYRQILGQKVEFLVSFYNNEISEKSEIFDDQFSVERPDGSNFTLKIRSTKLEDSAMYFCASAGGTGMNEKLFFGSGTQLSVL.